The clone carrying this T cell receptor (beta chain) was picked up a small number of times. The TCRbeta library incorporated unique molecular identifiers. One entry per CDR3 protein results from TCRdb running MiXCR on the PCR reads. Seen here are some 350,000 distinct CDR3 sequences, over 9% observed once, and the top ten hold 2.4%. Germline CDR1 is LGHNA and CDR2 is YNFKEQ. V lost 4 bases and J 6 bases, leaving 13 bases between the germline ends. The CDR3 has 13 amino acids. The data originate from a study of T-cell reconstitution after alpha-beta-depleted transplantation in children. J is TRBJ2-7 and V is TRBV4-2; D uncertain. This receptor was taken from a human donor who donated a stem cell graft to a child with acute lymphoblastic leukemia. The sequencing used PBMCs from the stem cell graft donor, collected from the stem cell graft. For the CDR3, the DNA is TGTGCCAGCAGCCCAAAGGACGTGACCGAGCAGTACTTC. This sequence encodes CASSPKDVTEQYF.